Listed here are 25 T cell receptor beta chains from one sample, sequenced in a study of T cell responses to AZD1222 COVID-19 vaccine. Data came from immunoSEQ multiplex PCR; TCRdb stores just in-frame clones and leaves some out. The sample records some 150,000 clones, 80% to 95% being singletons. This specimen consisted of peripheral blood, obtained on day 0 of AZD1222 vaccination. All receptors derive from an adult in good health.

The chain employs TRBV19 and TRBJ2-7; 8 bases line up with TRBD1. The germline V gene encodes CDR1 LNHDA and CDR2 SQIVND (reference sequence). Trimming removed 4 bases from V and 4 bases from J; junction bases left unmatched: 9. This CDR3 has 15 amino acids. Here the CDR3 reads CASSTTGGGGYEQYF. CDR3 nucleotides: TGTGCCAGTAGTACCACAGGGGGAGGTGGTTACGAGCAGTACTTC.

V is TRBV7-9 and J is TRBJ1-2; unclear D gene. Trimming removed 2 bases from V and 7 bases from J, with 5 bases in between. CDR1 is SEHNR and CDR2 is FQNEAQ in the germline V gene (reference sequence). This CDR3 comprises 11 residues. The CDR3 bases are TGTGCCAGCAGCTTAACCGGTGGCTACACCTTC. Translated, it gives CASSLTGGYTF.

This chain joins TRBV9 and TRBJ1-6; TRBD1 matches 11 bases. This CDR3 has 14 residues. Trimming at V came to 3 bases and at J to 14 bases, leaving 7 bases not matched to a gene. Germline CDR1 is SGDLS and CDR2 is YYNGEE. CDR3 protein: CASSAGTGGFTLHF. The CDR3 nucleotides read TGTGCCAGCAGCGCGGGGACAGGGGGATTCACCCTCCACTTT. Filled out from reference TRBV9 and TRBJ1-6, the complete variable domain reads DSGVTQTPKHLITATGQRVTLRCSPRSGDLSVYWYQQSLDQGLQFLIQYYNGEERAKGNILERFSAQQFPDLHSELNLSSLELGDSALYFCASSAGTGGFTLHFGNGTRLTVT.

The rearrangement links TRBV6-5 to TRBJ2-7; D is perhaps TRBD2 (5 bases). The CDR3 consists of 11 residues. The germline CDR1 and CDR2 sequences are MNHEY and SVGAGI. V shed 5 bases and J shed 10 bases, with 12 bases lying between them. The CDR3 coding sequence is TGTGCCAGCAGTACTGAGGGTAGACAGTACTTC. This sequence encodes CASSTEGRQYF.

The chain is built from TRBV28 and TRBJ1-4; a weak D match, TRBD1 (5 bases). Trimming removed 5 bases at V and 6 bases at J, with 13 bases between. CDR3 length: 14 amino acids. Per germline, CDR1 MDHEN and CDR2 SYDVKM. The CDR3 bases are TGTGCCAGCAGTCCCCAGGGCGGGGATGAAAAACTGTTTTTT. It is translated as CASSPQGGDEKLFF.

The chain carries TRBV2 and TRBJ1-5; the D gene is possibly TRBD1 (5 bases). Germline V gene sequence: CDR1 SNHLY, CDR2 FYNNEI. V was shortened by 0 bases and J by 0 bases, with 18 bases between the two germline ends. The CDR3 is made up of 19 amino acids. The CDR3 coding sequence is TGTGCCAGCAGTGAAGCATTAGGATCCGGGGCTTATAGCAATCAGCCCCAGCATTTT. Protein: CASSEALGSGAYSNQPQHF.

The chain couples TRBV18 to TRBJ2-2; D is unresolved. V shed 4 bases and J shed 0 bases, with 12 bases lying between them. Germline V gives CDR1 KGHSH, CDR2 LQKENI. The CDR3 has 16 amino acids. CDR3 nucleotide sequence: TGTGCCAGCTCACGGCGGATGTTCGCGAACACCGGGGAGCTGTTTTTT. Translating it yields CASSRRMFANTGELFF.

The chain employs TRBV28 and TRBJ2-7; TRBD1 aligns across 10 bases. Per the germline V gene, CDR1 is MDHEN and CDR2 is SYDVKM. The CDR3 length is 17 residues. The junction had 10 bases not matched to a gene; V was cut back by 4 bases and J by 1 base. The CDR3 spells CASSSHSGQGGSYEQYF. In DNA, the CDR3 is TGTGCCAGCAGTTCCCATTCCGGACAGGGGGGTTCCTACGAGCAGTACTTC.

The chain links TRBV27 to TRBJ2-1; TRBD2 agrees at 11 bases. Per germline, CDR1 MNHEY and CDR2 SMNVEV (reference sequence). With 5 bases clipped from V and 4 bases from J, the junction kept 7 bases outside the gene matches. The CDR3 totals 16 residues. CDR3 nucleotides: TGTGCCAGCAGTCCAGGGGCTAGCGGGAGGTACAATGAGCAGTTCTTC. Amino acid sequence: CASSPGASGRYNEQFF.

The chain recombines TRBV20-1 with TRBJ2-3; no clear D. This CDR3 is 11 amino acids long. The V gene lost 3 bases and the J gene lost 5 bases, with 6 bases spanning the gap. CDR1 and CDR2 (germline): DFQATT, SNEGSKA (reference sequence). CDR3 in amino acids: CSASDVDTQYF. As DNA, the CDR3 is TGCAGTGCTAGCGACGTAGATACGCAGTATTTT.

The CDR3 sequence: CASSAKVGVSYNEQFF. The DNA of the CDR3 is TGTGCCAGCAGTGCAAAGGTTGGGGTTTCTTACAATGAGCAGTTCTTC. The genes are TRBV6-1 and TRBJ2-1; no definite D call. V shed 4 bases and J shed 4 bases, with 17 bases lying between them. The CDR3 is made up of 16 amino acids. Germline lookup yields CDR1 MNHNS and CDR2 SASEGT.

The table lists this clone with a few counts. CDR3 nucleotides: TGTGCCAGCAGCTACCGGCCTGCAACTAATGAAAAACTGTTTTTT. Protein sequence: CASSYRPATNEKLFF. This rearrangement joins TRBV11-2 to TRBJ1-4, with D uncertain. The CDR3 sequence is 15 residues long. In germline, CDR1 is SGHAT, CDR2 FQNNGV. The V and J ends lost 4 bases and 0 bases respectively, with 9 bases between them.

The chain uses TRBV2 and TRBJ1-2; D ambiguous. V was clipped by 4 bases and J by 4 bases, with 10 bases between them. Germline loops: CDR1 SNHLY, CDR2 FYNNEI. This CDR3 is built from 13 residues. CDR3 DNA sequence: TGTGCCAGCAGTGTGGCAGCTAGCTATGGCTACACCTTC. The encoded protein is CASSVAASYGYTF.

The rearrangement uses TRBV9 and TRBJ2-2, with TRBD2 matching over 12 bases. The CDR3 runs 16 residues. V was pared by 3 bases and J by 8 bases, with 8 bases of the junction left unmatched. Germline CDR1 is SGDLS and CDR2 is YYNGEE. The CDR3 sequence: CASSELTSGSGGELFF. Written as DNA, the CDR3 is TGTGCCAGCAGCGAACTGACTAGCGGGAGTGGGGGGGAGCTGTTTTTT. The full variable domain, its missing parts supplied by reference TRBV9 and TRBJ2-2, is DSGVTQTPKHLITATGQRVTLRCSPRSGDLSVYWYQQSLDQGLQFLIQYYNGEERAKGNILERFSAQQFPDLHSELNLSSLELGDSALYFCASSELTSGSGGELFFGEGSRLTVL.

The CDR3 sequence is CATSEVGGAGYNEQFF. Written as DNA, the CDR3 is TGTGCCACCAGTGAGGTCGGGGGGGCTGGCTACAATGAGCAGTTCTTC. The rearrangement joins TRBV24-1 to TRBJ2-1, with 8 bases matching TRBD2. Germline-derived CDR1 and CDR2 are KGHDR and SFDVKD. The J segment lost 3 bases and the V segment lost 4 bases, leaving 7 bases of the junction unmatched. CDR3 length: 16 amino acids.

The V gene is TRBV2, the J gene TRBJ1-1, with a weak D call TRBD1 (5 bases). This CDR3 has 13 amino acids. Trimming shortened V by 2 bases and J by 2 bases, and 6 bases separated the two germline ends. Germline CDR1 is SNHLY and CDR2 is FYNNEI. The CDR3 sequence is CASSEQGNTEAFF. The CDR3 DNA reads TGTGCCAGCAGTGAACAGGGTAACACTGAAGCTTTCTTT. The variable domain in full, completed from reference TRBV2 and TRBJ1-1, reads EPEVTQTPSHQVTQMGQEVILRCVPISNHLYFYWYRQILGQKVEFLVSFYNNEISEKSEIFDDQFSVERPDGSNFTLKIRSTKLEDSAMYFCASSEQGNTEAFFGQGTRLTVV.

The rearrangement joins TRBV5-1 to TRBJ1-5, with D possibly matching TRBD1 (5 bases). CDR1 is SGHRS, CDR2 YFSETQ, per germline. This CDR3 has 13 residues. V gave up 4 bases and J gave up 5 bases, with 10 bases separating them. CDR3 loop: CASSPDSYQPQHF. The CDR3 DNA is TGCGCCAGCAGCCCTGACAGTTATCAGCCCCAGCATTTT. Supplemented by reference TRBV5-1 and TRBJ1-5, the full variable domain reads KAGVTQTPRYLIKTRGQQVTLSCSPISGHRSVSWYQQTPGQGLQFLFEYFSETQRNKGNFPGRFSGRQFSNSRSEMNVSTLELGDSALYLCASSPDSYQPQHFGDGTRLSIL.

The chain couples TRBV10-3 to TRBJ1-1; D ambiguous. Germline V gene lookup returns CDR1 ENHRY and CDR2 SYGVKD. The CDR3 sequence is 17 residues long. V lost 0 bases to trimming and J lost 1 base, with 15 bases between them. The CDR3 nucleotides are TGTGCCATCAGTGAGTCGTTCTGGCCCCGAACGAACACTGAAGCTTTCTTT. Amino acids: CAISESFWPRTNTEAFF.

The chain carries TRBV5-1 and TRBJ1-1; D is undetermined. The CDR3 length is 13 residues. Germline CDR1 SGHRS, CDR2 YFSETQ. The germline V and J ends were trimmed by 0 bases and 6 bases, with 9 bases remaining between them. Here the CDR3 reads CASSLAPNPEAFF. DNA of the CDR3: TGCGCCAGCAGCTTGGCCCCGAATCCTGAAGCTTTCTTT.

A few counts support this clone. V gene TRBV5-1 combines with J gene TRBJ2-7, with D perhaps matching TRBD2 (5 bases). This CDR3 is built from 15 residues. V lost 0 bases and J 2 bases, leaving 12 bases between the germline ends. Germline assignment: CDR1 SGHRS and CDR2 YFSETQ. CDR3 nucleotides: TGCGCCAGCAGCTTGGGGCTGACTATGACCTACGAGCAGTACTTC. This codes for CASSLGLTMTYEQYF.

This clone was found once. The rearrangement uses TRBV7-2 and TRBJ2-1; the D call may be TRBD1 or TRBD2 (5 bases each). CDR1 is SGHTA and CDR2 is FQGNSA in the germline V gene. Trimming pared 7 bases from V and 4 bases from J, leaving 20 bases between. This CDR3 contains 16 residues. In DNA form, the CDR3 reads TGTGCCAGCAAGATTCACAGACGGGACCCTTACAATGAGCAGTTCTTC. Amino acids: CASKIHRRDPYNEQFF.

Here the CDR3 reads CASSLSLNTEAFF. CDR3 coding DNA: TGTGCCAGCAGTCTTTCACTGAACACTGAAGCTTTCTTT. J is TRBJ1-1 and V is TRBV6-5, with unresolved D. Trimming left V 5 bases short and J 0 bases short, with 7 bases between. This CDR3 is 13 amino acids long. Germline lookup yields CDR1 MNHEY and CDR2 SVGAGI.

The chain uses TRBV6-2 or TRBV6-3 and TRBJ2-7; 8 positions match TRBD2. This CDR3 contains 14 residues. Germline loops: CDR1 MNHEY, CDR2 SVGEGT. J lost 2 bases, V lost 2 bases, and 2 bases had no gene match. CDR3: CASSYRGLAYEQYF. The DNA for the CDR3 is TGTGCCAGCAGTTACCGGGGACTAGCCTACGAGCAGTACTTC.

This chain joins TRBV4-2 and TRBJ2-1; the D gene is possibly TRBD1 (8 bases). Germline values: CDR1 LGHNA, CDR2 YNFKEQ. V was cut by 4 bases and J by 4 bases, with 17 bases left in between. The length of the CDR3 is 16 residues. CDR3 loop: CASSPGTGGGYNEQFF. The CDR3 DNA is TGTGCCAGCAGCCCGGGCACAGGGGGGGGATACAATGAGCAGTTCTTC.

The chain combines TRBV5-5 with TRBJ2-1, with a weak D call TRBD1 (6 bases). Trimming took 4 bases from V and 4 from J, leaving 24 bases between them. CDR3 length equals 18 residues. Germline CDR1 and CDR2: SGHKS and YYEKEE (reference sequence). Here the CDR3 reads CASSLYSTGNVPYNEQFF. In nucleotides, the CDR3 is TGTGCCAGCAGCCTCTACTCGACAGGCAACGTCCCTTACAATGAGCAGTTCTTC.